The sample holds many counts of the clone carrying this T cell receptor beta chain. Its antigen remains unidentified. These data come from a study of CD8 T cells in ankylosing spondylitis. The V and J ends lost 0 bases and 7 bases respectively, with 15 bases between them. Per germline, CDR1 SQVTM and CDR2 ANQGSEA. The CDR3 totals 15 residues. TCR beta libraries were made by quantitative 5'-RACE with molecular barcodes. TCRdb re-called the 5' RACE reads through MiXCR, storing one row per CDR3 protein. The data contain about 100,000 distinct CDR3 sequences, about 9.1% of them singletons. Study-wide results and caveats: A subset of motif variants has previously been described in the synovial fluid and blood of reactive arthritis. Ankylosing spondylitis blood seemed to carry a telltale TCR beta motif made of several highly homologous variants.

The material sequenced was blood, either unsorted or a sorted T cell fraction (not recorded which). This sequence was found in a male donor with ankylosing spondylitis or in good health (not recorded which). The chain recombines TRBV29-1 with TRBJ1-4; D gene ambiguous. CDR3 amino acids: CSVEDYGEGSEKLFF. CDR3 nucleotides: TGCAGCGTTGAAGATTACGGGGAAGGGAGTGAAAAACTGTTTTTT.